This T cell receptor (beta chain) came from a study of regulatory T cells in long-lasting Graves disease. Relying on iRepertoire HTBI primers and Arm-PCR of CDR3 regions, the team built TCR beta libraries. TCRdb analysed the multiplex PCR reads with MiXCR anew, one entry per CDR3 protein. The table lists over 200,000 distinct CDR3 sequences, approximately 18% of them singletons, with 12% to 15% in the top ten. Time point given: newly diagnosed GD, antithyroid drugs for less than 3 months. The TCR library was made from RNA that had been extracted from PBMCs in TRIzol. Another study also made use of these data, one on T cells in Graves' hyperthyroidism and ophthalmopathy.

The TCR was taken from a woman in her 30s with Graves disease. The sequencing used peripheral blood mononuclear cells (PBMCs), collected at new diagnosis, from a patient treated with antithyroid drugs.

The CDR3: CASSQELRGRGGGYTF. CDR3 bases: TGTGCCAGCAGCCAAGAGTTGAGGGGGCGCGGAGGGGGCTACACCTTC. V is TRBV4-2 and J is TRBJ1-2; 7 nucleotides match TRBD1. Germline V gene data show CDR1 as LGHNA and CDR2 as YNFKEQ. This CDR3 spans 16 amino acids. The V gene end was trimmed by 0 bases and the J gene end by 8 bases; junction bases not matched to a gene: 12.